This TCR beta chain appears in the sequencing data of a study of blood T cell repertoires in COVID-19. Study information: Whether acute or convalescent, the COVID-19 samples came from the United States, Italy and Spain. The analysed material was cDNA or gDNA that came from T cells, B-cell-depleted T cells, or PBMCs.

CDR3 length equals 16 residues. Germline V gives CDR1 LGHDT, CDR2 YNNKEL (reference sequence). V was clipped by 7 bases and J by 3 bases, with 21 bases between them. Methods used by the authors: Reference gene primer amplification gave nucleated cell count estimates. Produced via immunoSEQ multiplex PCR; TCRdb's table is partial and in-frame only. V and J calls plus clone size are reproduced from that table; the DNA served to infer D and trimming. The sample has over 25,000 clones, 75% to 90% seen once. This clone was detected only once. What was sequenced was peripheral blood. This sequence joins TRBV3-1 (or the pseudogene TRBV3-2) and TRBJ2-5, with D maybe TRBD2 (6 bases). This TCR came from a human donor in a cohort sampled during active COVID-19. The DNA for the CDR3 is TGTGCCAGCACCCCGACTTTCGGGAGCGGAGAAGAGACCCAGTACTTC. Encoded protein: CASTPTFGSGEETQYF.